The text below deals with one T cell receptor beta chain. This sample was included in a study of OX40 agonist ivuxolimab in advanced cancers. Repertoires were generated with immunoSEQ multiplex PCR, while TCRdb's copy carries only in-frame clones and drops some. The sample includes approximately 50,000 clones, around 86% seen only once; the top ten take roughly 13%. V lost 11 bases to trimming and J lost 3 bases; unmatched junction nucleotides: 11. This CDR3 region has 14 residues. CDR1 ENHRY and CDR2 SYGVKD come from the germline V gene. The sequencing here drew on CD4+ or CD8+ T cells sorted from blood, taken in a trial of the OX40 agonist ivuxolimab. This TCR derives from an adult with an advanced solid tumor such as melanoma, head and neck, liver or kidney cancer. The chain couples TRBV10-3 to TRBJ2-3; 7 bases fit TRBD2. CDR3 region: CAFKRDPGTDTQYF. For the CDR3, the DNA is TGTGCCTTCAAGCGGGACCCCGGGACAGATACGCAGTATTTT.